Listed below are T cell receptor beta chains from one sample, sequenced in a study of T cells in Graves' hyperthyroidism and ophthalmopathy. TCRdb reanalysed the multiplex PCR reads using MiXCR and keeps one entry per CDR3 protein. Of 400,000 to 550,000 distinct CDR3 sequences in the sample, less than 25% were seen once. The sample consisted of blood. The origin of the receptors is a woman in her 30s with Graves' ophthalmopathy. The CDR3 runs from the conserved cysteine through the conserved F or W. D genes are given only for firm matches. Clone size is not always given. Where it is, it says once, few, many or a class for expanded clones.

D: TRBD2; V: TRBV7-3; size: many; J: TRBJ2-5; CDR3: CASSPTGPRSGGLTPETQYF; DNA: TGTGCCAGCAGCCCAACAGGGCCACGTAGCGGGGGCCTAACGCCGGAGACCCAGTACTTC
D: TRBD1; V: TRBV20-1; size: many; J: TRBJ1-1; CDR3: CSARSVGDRSTEAFF; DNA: TGCAGTGCTAGGTCCGTGGGGGACAGGAGCACTGAAGCTTTCTTT
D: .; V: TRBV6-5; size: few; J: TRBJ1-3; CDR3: CASSYSVGSGNTIYF; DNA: TGTGCCAGCAGTTACTCTGTCGGAAGTGGAAACACCATATATTTT
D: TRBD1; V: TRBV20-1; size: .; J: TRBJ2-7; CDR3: CSAKESGGTVYEQYF; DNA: TGCAGTGCTAAGGAATCCGGTGGGACAGTGTACGAGCAGTACTTC
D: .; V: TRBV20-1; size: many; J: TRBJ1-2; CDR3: CSAVRGNSGYTF; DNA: TGCAGTGCTGTACGGGGGAATAGTGGCTACACCTTC
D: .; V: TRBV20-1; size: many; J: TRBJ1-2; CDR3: CSVQGGGRNYGYTF; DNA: TGCAGTGTCCAAGGTGGAGGGAGGAACTATGGCTACACCTTC
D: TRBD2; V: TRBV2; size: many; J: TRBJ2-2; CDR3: CASSVTSGGAPGELFF; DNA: TGTGCCAGCAGCGTTACTAGCGGGGGGGCCCCCGGGGAGCTGTTTTTT
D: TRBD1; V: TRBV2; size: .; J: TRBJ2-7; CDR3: CASSGDRAVGEQYF; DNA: TGTGCCAGCAGTGGGGACAGGGCGGTCGGCGAGCAGTACTTC
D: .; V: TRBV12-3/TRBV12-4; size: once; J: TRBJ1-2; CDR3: CASSFRRTYGYTF; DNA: TGTGCCAGCAGTTTCAGGCGGACCTATGGCTACACCTTC
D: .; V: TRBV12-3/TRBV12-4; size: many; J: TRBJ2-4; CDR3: CASSPLGGAKNIQYF; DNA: TGTGCCAGCAGTCCTCTCGGGGGAGCCAAAAACATTCAGTACTTC
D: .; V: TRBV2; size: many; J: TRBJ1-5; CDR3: CASSARGAPQHF; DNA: TGTGCCAGCAGTGCCCGGGGGGCGCCCCAGCATTTT
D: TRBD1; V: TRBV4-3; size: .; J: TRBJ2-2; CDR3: CASSHSVGTGLNTGELFF; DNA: TGCGCCAGCAGCCATAGTGTCGGGACAGGGCTTAACACCGGGGAGCTGTTTTTT
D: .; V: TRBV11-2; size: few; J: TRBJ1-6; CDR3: CASTTGNSPLHF; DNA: TGTGCCAGCACGACGGGTAATTCACCCCTCCACTTT
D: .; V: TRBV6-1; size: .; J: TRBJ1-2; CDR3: CASSEVQPFNYGYTF; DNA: TGTGCCAGCAGTGAAGTACAGCCATTTAACTATGGCTACACCTTC
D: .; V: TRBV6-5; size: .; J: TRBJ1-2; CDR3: CASSYSTPVKNGYTF; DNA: TGTGCCAGCAGTTACTCGACCCCGGTGAAGAATGGCTACACCTTC
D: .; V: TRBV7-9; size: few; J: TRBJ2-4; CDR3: CASSVSGEVNIKYF; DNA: TGTGCCAGCAGCGTTTCTGGGGAGGTAAACATTAAGTACTTC
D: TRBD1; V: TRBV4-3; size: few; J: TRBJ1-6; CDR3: CASSQEGRGHSPLHF; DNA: TGCGCCAGCAGCCAAGAGGGGAGGGGGCATTCACCCCTCCACTTT
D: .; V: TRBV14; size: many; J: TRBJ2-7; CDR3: CASSPEVTYSYEQYF; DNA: TGTGCCAGCAGCCCCGAGGTGACGTACTCCTACGAGCAGTACTTC
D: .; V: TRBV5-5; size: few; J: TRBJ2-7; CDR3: CASSFNPGRSSYEQYF; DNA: TGTGCCAGCAGCTTTAACCCGGGCCGAAGCTCCTACGAGCAGTACTTC
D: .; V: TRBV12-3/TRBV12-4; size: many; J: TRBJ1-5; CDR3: CASSLQVALQPQHF; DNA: TGTGCCAGCAGTTTACAGGTTGCTCTTCAGCCCCAGCATTTT
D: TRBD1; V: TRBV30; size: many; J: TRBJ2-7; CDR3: CAWSVVGTAYEQYF; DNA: TGTGCCTGGAGTGTAGTTGGGACAGCCTACGAGCAGTACTTC
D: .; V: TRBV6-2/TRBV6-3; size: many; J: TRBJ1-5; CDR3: CASSYIPDNQPQHF; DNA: TGTGCCAGCAGTTACATACCGGACAATCAGCCCCAGCATTTT
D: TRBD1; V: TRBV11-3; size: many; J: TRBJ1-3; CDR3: CASSSYQQGSFGNTIYF; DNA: TGTGCCAGCAGCTCCTACCAACAGGGGTCGTTTGGAAACACCATATATTTT
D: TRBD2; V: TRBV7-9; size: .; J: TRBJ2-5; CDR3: CASSRGLAETQYF; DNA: TGTGCCAGCAGCAGGGGACTAGCAGAGACCCAGTACTTC
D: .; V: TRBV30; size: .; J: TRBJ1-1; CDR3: CAWSPTRGAGRAFF; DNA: TGTGCCTGGAGTCCAACCCGAGGCGCGGGACGGGCTTTCTTT
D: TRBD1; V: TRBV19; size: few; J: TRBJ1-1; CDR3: CASSPQGSSTEAFF; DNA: TGTGCCAGTAGTCCACAGGGGTCCTCCACTGAAGCTTTCTTT